In this sample, the clone carrying this T cell receptor beta chain turned up once. The antigen remains unidentified. Per the germline V gene, CDR1 is MGHDK and CDR2 is SYGVNS. The CDR3 loop spans 15 amino acids. The V segment lost 0 bases and the J segment 5 bases; nucleotides outside the gene matches: 1. Vbeta (60) and Jbeta (13) primers were used in the PCR. Data came from immunoSEQ multiplex PCR; TCRdb stores just in-frame clones and leaves some out. Of 150,000 or so clones listed, approximately 82% are singletons. The sample comes from a study of cytomegalovirus exposure and HLA in healthy donors. Notes on the study in general: Most observed TCR sequences were rare, whereas some public TCRs were detected in many donors.

The chain couples TRBV25-1 to TRBJ2-1, with 10 nucleotides matching TRBD1. The clonotype originates from a man between 18 and 35 years old in good health and CMV-seropositive. Sequencing was performed on PBMCs. The CDR3 coding sequence is TGTGCCAGCAGTGAATACGGGACAGGGGACAATGAGCAGTTCTTC. Amino acid sequence: CASSEYGTGDNEQFF.